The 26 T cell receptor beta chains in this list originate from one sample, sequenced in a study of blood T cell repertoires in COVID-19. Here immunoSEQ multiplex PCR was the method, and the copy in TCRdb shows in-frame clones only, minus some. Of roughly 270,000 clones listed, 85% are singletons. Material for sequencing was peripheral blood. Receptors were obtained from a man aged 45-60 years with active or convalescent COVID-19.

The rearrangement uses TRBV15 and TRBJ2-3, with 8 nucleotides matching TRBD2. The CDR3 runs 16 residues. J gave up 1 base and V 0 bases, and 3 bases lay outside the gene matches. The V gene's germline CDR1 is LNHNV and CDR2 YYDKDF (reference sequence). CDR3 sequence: CATSREAGEGTDTQYF. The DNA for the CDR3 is TGTGCCACCAGCAGAGAAGCGGGAGAGGGCACAGATACGCAGTATTTT. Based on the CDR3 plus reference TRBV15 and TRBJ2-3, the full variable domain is DAMVIQNPRYQVTQFGKPVTLSCSQTLNHNVMYWYQQKSSQAPKLLFHYYDKDFNNEADTPDNFQSRRPNTSFCFLDIRSPGLGDTAMYLCATSREAGEGTDTQYFGPGTRLTVL.

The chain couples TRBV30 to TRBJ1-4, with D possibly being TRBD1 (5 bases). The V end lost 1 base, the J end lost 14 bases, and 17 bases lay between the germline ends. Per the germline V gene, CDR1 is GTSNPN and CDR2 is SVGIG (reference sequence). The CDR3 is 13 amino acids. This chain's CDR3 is CAWSAGRGRGLFF. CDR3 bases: TGTGCCTGGAGTGCTGGGAGGGGTCGGGGTCTGTTTTTT.

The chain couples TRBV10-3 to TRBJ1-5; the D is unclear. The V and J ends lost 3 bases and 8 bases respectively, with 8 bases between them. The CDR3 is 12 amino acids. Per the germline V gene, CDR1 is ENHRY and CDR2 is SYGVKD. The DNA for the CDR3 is TGTGCCATCAGTGAAGGTCGGGAGCCCCAGCATTTT. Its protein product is CAISEGREPQHF.

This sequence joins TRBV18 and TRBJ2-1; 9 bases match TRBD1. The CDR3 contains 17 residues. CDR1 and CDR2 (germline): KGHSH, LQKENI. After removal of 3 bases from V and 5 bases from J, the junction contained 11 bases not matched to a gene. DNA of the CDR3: TGTGCCAGCTCACCCACTCCGCCGGGACAGGGTGACAATGAGCAGTTCTTC. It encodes CASSPTPPGQGDNEQFF.

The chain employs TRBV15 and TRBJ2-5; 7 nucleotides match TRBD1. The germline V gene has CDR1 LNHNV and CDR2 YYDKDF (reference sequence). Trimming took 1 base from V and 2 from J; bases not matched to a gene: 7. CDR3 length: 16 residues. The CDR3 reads CATSRGDSSPQETQYF. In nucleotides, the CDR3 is TGTGCCACCAGCAGAGGGGACAGTTCCCCTCAAGAGACCCAGTACTTC.

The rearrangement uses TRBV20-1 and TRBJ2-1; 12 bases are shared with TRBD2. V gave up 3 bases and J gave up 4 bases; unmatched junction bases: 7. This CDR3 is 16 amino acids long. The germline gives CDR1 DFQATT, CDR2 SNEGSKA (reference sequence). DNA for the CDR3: TGCAGTGCTAGTAGTGAAACTAGCGGGGGGTACAATGAGCAGTTCTTC. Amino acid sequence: CSASSETSGGYNEQFF.

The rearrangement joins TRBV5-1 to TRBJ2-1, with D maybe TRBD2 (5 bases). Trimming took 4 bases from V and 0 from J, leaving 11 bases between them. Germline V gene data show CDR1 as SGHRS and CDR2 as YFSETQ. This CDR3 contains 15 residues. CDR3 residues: CASSPDGNSYNEQFF. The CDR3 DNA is TGCGCCAGCAGCCCTGACGGGAACTCCTACAATGAGCAGTTCTTC. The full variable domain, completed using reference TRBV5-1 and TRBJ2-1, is KAGVTQTPRYLIKTRGQQVTLSCSPISGHRSVSWYQQTPGQGLQFLFEYFSETQRNKGNFPGRFSGRQFSNSRSEMNVSTLELGDSALYLCASSPDGNSYNEQFFGPGTRLTVL.

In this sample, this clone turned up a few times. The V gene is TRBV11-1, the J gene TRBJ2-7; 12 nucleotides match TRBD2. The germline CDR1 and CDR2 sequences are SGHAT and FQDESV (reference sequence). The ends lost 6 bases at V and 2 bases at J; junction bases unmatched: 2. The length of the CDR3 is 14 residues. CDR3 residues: CASSLAGGAYEQYF. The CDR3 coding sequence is TGTGCCAGCAGTCTAGCGGGAGGGGCCTACGAGCAGTACTTC.

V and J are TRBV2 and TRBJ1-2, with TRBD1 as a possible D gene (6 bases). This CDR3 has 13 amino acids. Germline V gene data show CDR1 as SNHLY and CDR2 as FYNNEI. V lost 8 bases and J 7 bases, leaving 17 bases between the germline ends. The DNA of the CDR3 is TGTGCCAGCTCGGTACAGGGTATGCGTGGCTACACCTTC. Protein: CASSVQGMRGYTF.

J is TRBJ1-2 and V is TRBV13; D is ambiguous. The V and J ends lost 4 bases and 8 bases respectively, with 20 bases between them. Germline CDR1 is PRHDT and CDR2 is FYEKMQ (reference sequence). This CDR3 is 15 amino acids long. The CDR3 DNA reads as TGTGCCAGCAGCTCCCGTGCAAGCAAACTATGGGGCTACACCTTC. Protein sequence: CASSSRASKLWGYTF.

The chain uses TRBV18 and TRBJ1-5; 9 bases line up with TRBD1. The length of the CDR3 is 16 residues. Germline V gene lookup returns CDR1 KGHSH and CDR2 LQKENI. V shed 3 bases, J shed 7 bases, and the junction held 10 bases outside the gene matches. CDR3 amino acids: CASSPPGTGKSQPQHF. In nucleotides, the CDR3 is TGTGCCAGCTCACCGCCCGGGACAGGGAAGTCCCAGCCCCAGCATTTT.

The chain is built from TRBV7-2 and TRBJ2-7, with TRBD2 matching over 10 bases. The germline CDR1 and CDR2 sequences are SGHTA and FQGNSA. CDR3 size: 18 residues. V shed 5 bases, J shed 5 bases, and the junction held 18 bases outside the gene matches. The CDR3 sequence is CASSLRYLSSGRPDEQYF. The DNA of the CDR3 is TGTGCCAGCAGCCTCCGTTACCTTTCTAGCGGGAGACCTGACGAGCAGTACTTC.

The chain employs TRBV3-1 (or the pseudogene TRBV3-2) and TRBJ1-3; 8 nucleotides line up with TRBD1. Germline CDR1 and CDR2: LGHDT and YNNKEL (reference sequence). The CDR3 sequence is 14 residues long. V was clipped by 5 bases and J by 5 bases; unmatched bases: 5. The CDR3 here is CASSVDRGRNTIYF. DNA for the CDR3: TGTGCCAGCAGCGTAGACAGGGGTAGAAACACCATATATTTT.

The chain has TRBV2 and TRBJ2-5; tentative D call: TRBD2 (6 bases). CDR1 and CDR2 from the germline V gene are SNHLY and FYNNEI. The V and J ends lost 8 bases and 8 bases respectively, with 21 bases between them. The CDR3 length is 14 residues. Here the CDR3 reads CASGPGTGSPTQYF. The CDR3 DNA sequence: TGTGCCAGCGGTCCCGGGACTGGCTCCCCCACCCAGTACTTC.

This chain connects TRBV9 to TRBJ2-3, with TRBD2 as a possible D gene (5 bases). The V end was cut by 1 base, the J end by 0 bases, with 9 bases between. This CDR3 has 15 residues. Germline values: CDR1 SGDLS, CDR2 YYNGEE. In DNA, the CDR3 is TGTGCCAGCAGCGTAACAGCGGTAAGCACAGATACGCAGTATTTT. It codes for CASSVTAVSTDTQYF.

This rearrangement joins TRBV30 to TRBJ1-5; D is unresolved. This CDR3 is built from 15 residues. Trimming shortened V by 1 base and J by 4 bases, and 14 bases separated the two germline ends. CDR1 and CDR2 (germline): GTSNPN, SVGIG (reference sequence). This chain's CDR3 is CAWSAVSLRNQPQHF. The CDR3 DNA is TGTGCCTGGAGTGCTGTGTCACTGCGTAATCAGCCCCAGCATTTT. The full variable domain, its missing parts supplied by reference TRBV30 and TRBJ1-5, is SQTIHQWPATLVQPVGSPLSLECTVEGTSNPNLYWYRQAAGRGLQLLFYSVGIGQISSEVPQNLSASRPQDRQFILSSKKLLLSDSGFYLCAWSAVSLRNQPQHFGDGTRLSIL.

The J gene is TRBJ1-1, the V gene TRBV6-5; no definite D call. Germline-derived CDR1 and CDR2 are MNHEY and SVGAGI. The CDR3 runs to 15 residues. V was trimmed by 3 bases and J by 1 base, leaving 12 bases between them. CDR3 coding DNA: TGTGCCAGCAGTTATAGTCCATCGGGGAACACTGAAGCTTTCTTT. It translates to CASSYSPSGNTEAFF.

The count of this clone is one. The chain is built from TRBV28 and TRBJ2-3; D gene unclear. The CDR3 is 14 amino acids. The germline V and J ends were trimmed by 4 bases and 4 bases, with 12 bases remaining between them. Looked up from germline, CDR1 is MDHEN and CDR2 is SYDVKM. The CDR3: CASSSPLGADTQYF. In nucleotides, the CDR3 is TGTGCCAGCAGTTCGCCTCTGGGCGCAGATACGCAGTATTTT. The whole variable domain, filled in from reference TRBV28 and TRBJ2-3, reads DVKVTQSSRYLVKRTGEKVFLECVQDMDHENMFWYRQDPGLGLRLIYFSYDVKMKEKGDIPEGYSVSREKKERFSLILESASTNQTSMYLCASSSPLGADTQYFGPGTRLTVL.

The CDR3 is CASSAGGWGNQPQHF. The CDR3 DNA follows: TGTGCCAGCAGCGCCGGGGGTTGGGGGAATCAGCCCCAGCATTTT. The rearrangement links TRBV9 to TRBJ1-5; possibly TRBD1 for D (5 bases). Trimming left V 3 bases short and J 4 bases short, with 14 bases between. This CDR3 has 15 amino acids. Germline V lookup: CDR1 SGDLS, CDR2 YYNGEE.

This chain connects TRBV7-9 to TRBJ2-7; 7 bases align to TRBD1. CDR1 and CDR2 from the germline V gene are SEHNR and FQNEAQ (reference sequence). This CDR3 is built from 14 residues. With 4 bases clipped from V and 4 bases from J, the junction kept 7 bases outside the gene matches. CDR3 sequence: CASSSTGEGYEQYF. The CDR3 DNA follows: TGTGCCAGCAGCTCTACAGGGGAAGGTTACGAGCAGTACTTC.

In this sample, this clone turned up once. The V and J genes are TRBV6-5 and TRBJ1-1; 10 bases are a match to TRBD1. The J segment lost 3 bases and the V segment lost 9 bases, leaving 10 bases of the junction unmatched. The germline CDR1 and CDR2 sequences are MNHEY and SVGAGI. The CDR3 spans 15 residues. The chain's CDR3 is CASEILTGGYTEAFF. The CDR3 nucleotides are TGTGCCAGTGAGATATTGACAGGGGGCTACACTGAAGCTTTCTTT.

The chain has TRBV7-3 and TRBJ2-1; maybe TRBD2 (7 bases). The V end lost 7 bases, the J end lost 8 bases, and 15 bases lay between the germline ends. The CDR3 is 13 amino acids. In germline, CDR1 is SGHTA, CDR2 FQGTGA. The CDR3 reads CASTLGGGHEQFF. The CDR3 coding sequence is TGTGCCAGCACCCTAGGGGGGGGTCATGAGCAGTTCTTC.

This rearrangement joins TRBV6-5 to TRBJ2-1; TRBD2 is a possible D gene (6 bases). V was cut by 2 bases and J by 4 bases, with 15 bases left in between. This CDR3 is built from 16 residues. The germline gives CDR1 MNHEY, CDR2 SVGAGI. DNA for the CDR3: TGTGCCAGCAGTTACCTCCCGAGCGGGCCATACAATGAGCAGTTCTTC. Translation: CASSYLPSGPYNEQFF.

The CDR3 here is CASSKLGITSGYNEQFF. In DNA form, the CDR3 reads TGTGCCAGCAGCAAACTTGGGATAACTAGCGGGTACAATGAGCAGTTCTTC. This sequence joins TRBV5-8 and TRBJ2-1; 9 bases align to TRBD2. The CDR3 totals 17 residues. V was pared by 4 bases and J by 4 bases, with 12 bases of the junction left unmatched. Germline assignment: CDR1 SGHTS and CDR2 YDEGEE.

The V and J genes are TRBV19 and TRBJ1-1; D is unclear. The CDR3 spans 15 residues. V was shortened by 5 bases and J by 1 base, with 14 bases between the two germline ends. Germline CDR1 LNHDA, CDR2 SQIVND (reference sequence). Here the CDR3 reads CASSRSEGQNTEAFF. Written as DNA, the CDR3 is TGTGCCAGTAGTCGGTCTGAGGGTCAGAACACTGAAGCTTTCTTT.

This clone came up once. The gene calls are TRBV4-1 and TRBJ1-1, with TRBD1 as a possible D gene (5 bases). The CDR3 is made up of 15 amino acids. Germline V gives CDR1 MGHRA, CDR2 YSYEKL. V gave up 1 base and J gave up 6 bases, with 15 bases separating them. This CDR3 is CASSQGWGTRPEAFF. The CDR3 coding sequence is TGCGCCAGCAGCCAAGGATGGGGGACTCGTCCTGAAGCTTTCTTT.